This is a list of T cell receptor beta chains from one sample in a study of blood T cell repertoires in COVID-19. Data came from immunoSEQ multiplex PCR; TCRdb stores just in-frame clones and leaves some out. The sample holds fewer than 250,000 clones, around 82% seen once. The sequenced sample consisted of PBMCs or T cells enriched from blood (not recorded which). All receptors derive from a woman aged 45 to 65 with acute COVID-19. Both conserved end residues are trimmed from each CDR3. Fields, in order: clone size, V gene, J gene, CDR3 protein. Clone size is shown for a subset of rows, as once, few, many or a class of expanded clone.

few	TRBV15	TRBJ2-3	ATSPGLAGASDTQY
.	TRBV12-3/TRBV12-4	TRBJ1-1	ASRLTVATEAF
few	TRBV21-1	TRBJ1-6	ASSPEGQGASPLH
.	TRBV5-1	TRBJ1-3	ASSLTPRNSGNTIY
few	TRBV6-4	TRBJ2-2	ASSERGGAPPGELF
.	TRBV7-7	TRBJ2-1	ASSLRRDNEQF
.	TRBV12-3/TRBV12-4	TRBJ2-3	ASRRDTGDTQY
.	TRBV25-1	TRBJ1-2	ASSAAGTGYGYT
.	TRBV3-1/TRBV3-2	TRBJ1-1	ASSQEAQNTEAF
once	TRBV6-5	TRBJ1-1	ASSRAVGGEAF
.	TRBV2	TRBJ1-5	ASSEVGPSNQPQH
.	TRBV24-1	TRBJ2-3	ATRRWDPGQAADTQY
.	TRBV9	TRBJ2-2	ASSSTGTGRTGELF
once	TRBV3-1/TRBV3-2	TRBJ1-2	ASSQVHQGSYGYT
.	TRBV4-3	TRBJ2-1	ASSQGTVNEQF
.	TRBV7-8	TRBJ1-3	ASSPGQGSSGNTIY
.	TRBV18	TRBJ1-1	ASSPPGGRLNTEAF
.	TRBV3-1/TRBV3-2	TRBJ1-4	ASSPTTGQYEKLF
.	TRBV11-2	TRBJ1-2	ASSKQGNYGYT
.	TRBV19	TRBJ1-4	ASSRTGEKLF
.	TRBV5-1	TRBJ1-2	ASSLVQNYGYT
.	TRBV9	TRBJ2-1	ASRGEGGEQF
.	TRBV18	TRBJ2-1	ASSLSGGPDRRYNEQF
.	TRBV19	TRBJ1-6	ASSIGTRQGPGSPLH
.	TRBV7-8	TRBJ1-4	ASSLKGGTKKLF
.	TRBV7-9	TRBJ2-2	ASSLRQGGPGELF
.	TRBV3-1/TRBV3-2	TRBJ1-1	ASSRREGTEAF